Listed below are T cell receptor beta chains from one sample, sequenced in a study of shared clonotypes between healthy human individuals. The table came from immunoSEQ multiplex PCR; TCRdb's copy has only in-frame clones and leaves some out. The sample carries about 2 million clones, 85% to 95% recorded once. The sequenced sample consisted of naive CD4+ T cells sorted from blood. Source of these receptors: a man aged 18 to 30 in good health. The CDR3 runs from the conserved cysteine through the conserved F or W. A D gene is named only where the DNA matches it firmly. Rows may omit the clone size; those that give it use once, few, many or a size class.

J gene,D gene,clone size,V gene,CDR3 protein,CDR3 DNA
TRBJ2-3,-,-,TRBV4-1,CASSQEGQTSTDTQYF,TGCGCCAGCAGCCAAGAAGGACAAACTAGCACAGATACGCAGTATTTT
TRBJ1-2,-,-,TRBV5-1,CASSLDTTNYGYTF,TGCGCCAGCAGCTTGGACACGACCAACTATGGCTACACCTTC
TRBJ1-3,-,-,TRBV5-4,CASSRRGASGNTIYF,TGTGCCAGCAGCCGCAGAGGAGCCTCTGGAAACACCATATATTTT
TRBJ2-3,-,-,TRBV7-2,CASVGGVTDTQYF,TGTGCCAGCGTGGGGGGAGTCACAGATACGCAGTATTTT
TRBJ2-7,-,-,TRBV10-3,CAISDPPHEQYF,TGTGCCATCAGTGACCCCCCCCACGAGCAGTACTTC
TRBJ1-1,-,once,TRBV30,CACLAEGAFF,TGTGCCTGCCTCGCCGAGGGAGCTTTCTTT
TRBJ2-6,-,-,TRBV28,CASGNSGANVLTF,TGTGCCAGCGGAAACTCTGGGGCCAACGTCCTGACTTTC
TRBJ1-5,-,-,TRBV6-1,CASSVTAVGNQPQHF,TGTGCCAGCAGTGTGACAGCCGTGGGCAATCAGCCCCAGCATTTT
TRBJ1-4,-,-,TRBV18,CASSPPGANNEKLFF,TGTGCCAGCTCACCACCGGGGGCAAATAATGAAAAACTGTTTTTT
TRBJ2-2,-,-,TRBV15,CATSQGGITGELFF,TGTGCCACCAGCCAGGGGGGCATTACCGGGGAGCTGTTTTTT
TRBJ1-4,-,-,TRBV6-5,CASSRGGTNEKLFF,TGTGCCAGCTCGAGGGGGGGGACTAATGAAAAACTGTTTTTT
TRBJ2-7,TRBD2,-,TRBV7-6,CASSLPGLADYEQYF,TGTGCCAGCAGCTTACCGGGACTAGCGGACTACGAGCAGTACTTC
TRBJ1-2,TRBD1,-,TRBV7-2,CASSQLPGQGLDGYTF,TGTGCCAGCAGTCAACTTCCGGGACAGGGGTTGGATGGCTACACCTTC
TRBJ1-2,TRBD1,-,TRBV2,CASSVEGAGYGYTF,TGTGCCAGCAGTGTCGAGGGGGCTGGCTATGGCTACACCTTC
TRBJ2-7,-,once,TRBV14,CASSQEPARVYEQYF,TGTGCCAGCAGCCAAGAACCCGCCAGAGTCTACGAGCAGTACTTC
TRBJ1-1,-,-,TRBV5-4,CASSFGNANTEAFF,TGTGCCAGCAGCTTTGGGAACGCGAACACTGAAGCTTTCTTT
TRBJ2-5,-,-,TRBV5-1,CASSRDHQETQYF,TGCGCCAGCAGCCGGGACCATCAAGAGACCCAGTACTTC
TRBJ1-1,-,-,TRBV18,CASSPPGRHTEAFF,TGTGCCAGCTCACCACCGGGGCGGCACACTGAAGCTTTCTTT
TRBJ1-5,-,-,TRBV28,CASSPYSRGKVDQPQHF,TGTGCCAGCAGTCCCTACTCACGAGGGAAAGTGGATCAGCCCCAGCATTTT
TRBJ1-5,TRBD1,-,TRBV6-5,CASSPFTGGPQHF,TGTGCCAGCAGCCCTTTCACAGGGGGGCCCCAGCATTTT
TRBJ1-4,TRBD1,-,TRBV5-1,CASSPWGQVTEKLFF,TGCGCCAGCAGCCCCTGGGGACAGGTTACCGAAAAACTGTTTTTT
TRBJ2-7,-,once,TRBV7-2,CASSLGFSYEQYF,TGTGCCAGCAGCTTAGGTTTTTCCTACGAGCAGTACTTC
TRBJ2-7,-,-,TRBV7-2,CASSTRRDFEQYF,TGTGCCAGCAGCACCCGCCGGGACTTCGAGCAGTACTTC
TRBJ1-1,-,-,TRBV6-1,CASSEGGAIDTEAFF,TGTGCCAGCAGTGAAGGAGGGGCAATCGACACTGAAGCTTTCTTT
TRBJ2-5,TRBD1,-,TRBV10-3,CAISTDRGKETQYF,TGTGCCATCAGCACGGACAGGGGTAAAGAGACCCAGTACTTC
TRBJ2-1,TRBD1,-,TRBV9,CASSASWPGQGTNEQFF,TGTGCCAGCAGCGCGTCATGGCCGGGACAGGGAACTAATGAGCAGTTCTTC
TRBJ2-5,-,-,TRBV5-6,CASSYRGGETQYF,TGTGCCAGCAGTTACAGGGGAGGAGAGACCCAGTACTTC